Here is one T cell receptor beta chain with its context. The antigen remains unidentified. The sorting of each CD8+ T cell subset was done in triplicate, at approximately 310,000 cells each. CDR1 and CDR2 from the germline V gene are DFQATT and SNEGSKA (reference sequence). CDR3 length: 17 amino acids. TRB cDNA libraries were made by UMI-labeled 5' RACE. Each CDR3 protein gets one entry in TCRdb, which reprocessed the 5' RACE reads and gives no DNA. Its table records approximately 20,000 distinct CDR3 sequences. These data are taken from a study of CXCR3-negative and CXCR3-positive naive CD8 T cells. The study, taken as a whole, reports: Naive cells that were CXCR3-negative or CXCR3-positive used TRBV-TRBJ genes alike, while memory cells diverged. Surface CD5 was comparable between naive subsets; TCR strength was inferred from TRB CDR3 properties. PBMCs showed partially decreased CXCR3 expression after cryopreservation, and most assays used fresh PBMCs.

This TCR was recovered from a human donor in good health. Some clones in this sample may be carry-over from other donors' samples. J is TRBJ2-7 and V is TRBV20-1; the D call from TCRdb, TRBD1, cannot be confirmed without DNA. The sequenced sample consisted of memory CD8+ T cells from blood. The chain's CDR3 is CSVWNPALGTGLSEQYF.